This T cell receptor (beta chain) was sequenced in a study of T cells in Graves' hyperthyroidism and ophthalmopathy. Template material for amplifying TCR beta CDR3 regions consisted of RNA transcripts. The study used the HTBI primer set for a first-round RT-PCR of the TCR CDR3. TCRdb passed the multiplex PCR reads through MiXCR, listing each CDR3 protein once. The table lists 280,000 or so distinct CDR3 sequences, over 12% of them singletons. Overall study results and limits: From stable hyperthyroidism, ophthalmopathy was set apart by a 13 V-J model.

V was pared by 3 bases and J by 9 bases, with 14 bases of the junction left unmatched. Germline lookup yields CDR1 MNHEY and CDR2 SMNVEV (reference sequence). The CDR3 consists of 16 residues. The table lists this clonotype with a few counts. Its matching antigen is unknown. This may stem from a read error, because a much larger clone lies one nucleotide away. Patients between 18 and 65 years old had hyperthyroidism, newly diagnosed and lasting under 2 months. The blood sample was taken at first hyperthyroidism diagnosis, before any ophthalmopathy symptoms. PBMCs came from less than 11 ml fresh peripheral blood.

The chain links TRBV27 to TRBJ2-1, with 7 bases matching TRBD2. This clonotype was sampled from a woman aged 45-60 years with Graves' hyperthyroidism that later progressed to Graves' ophthalmopathy. Sequenced material: blood. CDR3 DNA: TGTGCCAGCAGTTTCTCACTAGAGGGAGGGCCTTTTGAGCAGTTCTTC. Protein: CASSFSLEGGPFEQFF.